One and the same sample provided the 20 T cell receptor beta chains below, sequenced in a study of CD8+ T cells in alopecia areata. Treatment denoted: oral pan-JAK inhibitor, 5-10 mg twice daily. cDNA reverse transcribed from extracted RNA served as the sequencing template. The method was immunoSEQ multiplex PCR; TCRdb's version includes in-frame clones alone and lacks a portion of them. The repertoire holds 150,000 to 200,000 clones, with more than 55% as singletons. The input for sequencing was CD4+ T cells sorted from blood, taken around week 50, from a patient treated with tofacitinib. Source of these receptors: a human donor with alopecia areata.

Only a few counts were recorded for this clone. V usage is TRBV5-1 and J usage is TRBJ2-7; D is uncertain. CDR3 length: 15 amino acids. Between the trimmed V and J ends, which lost 0 bases and 2 bases, there was a span of 12 bases. Germline CDR1 and CDR2: SGHRS and YFSETQ. The CDR3, as DNA: TGCGCCAGCAGCTTGGATTCAGGTCCTACCTACGAGCAGTACTTC. Translation: CASSLDSGPTYEQYF.

This chain links TRBV25-1 with TRBJ2-3; TRBD1 is a possible D gene (6 bases). Looked up from germline, CDR1 is MGHDK and CDR2 is SYGVNS. This CDR3 is built from 13 residues. Trimming pared 8 bases from V and 0 bases from J, leaving 9 bases between. CDR3 DNA: TGTGCCAGCCAAACAGGGAGCACAGATACGCAGTATTTT. Translated: CASQTGSTDTQYF.

The chain links TRBV5-1 to TRBJ2-3; 13 bases map to TRBD2. The V segment lost 4 bases and the J segment 5 bases; nucleotides outside the gene matches: 10. Germline V lookup: CDR1 SGHRS, CDR2 YFSETQ. CDR3 length: 17 amino acids. The CDR3 DNA reads as TGCGCCAGCAGCCCGCGGACTAGCGGGGGACTAGGAGATACGCAGTATTTT. Protein: CASSPRTSGGLGDTQYF. Using reference TRBV5-1 and TRBJ2-3 for the parts outside the CDR3, the full variable domain is KAGVTQTPRYLIKTRGQQVTLSCSPISGHRSVSWYQQTPGQGLQFLFEYFSETQRNKGNFPGRFSGRQFSNSRSEMNVSTLELGDSALYLCASSPRTSGGLGDTQYFGPGTRLTVL.

The J gene is TRBJ2-6, the V gene TRBV13; D uncertain. The V gene's germline CDR1 is PRHDT and CDR2 FYEKMQ (reference sequence). The length of the CDR3 is 15 residues. Trimming removed 5 bases at V and 0 bases at J, with 8 bases between. CDR3 nucleotides: TGTGCCAGCAGCCAGTCCCCCTCTGGGGCCAACGTCCTGACTTTC. Its protein product is CASSQSPSGANVLTF.

The chain is built from TRBV29-1 and TRBJ1-1, with D hard to call. Germline lookup yields CDR1 SQVTM and CDR2 ANQGSEA. V lost 6 bases, J lost 0 bases, and 11 bases lay in between. CDR3 length: 13 residues. Written as DNA, the CDR3 is TGCAGCGTCCTTAAGGTAATGAACACTGAAGCTTTCTTT. Its translation is CSVLKVMNTEAFF.

The CDR3 DNA reads TGTGCCAGCAGGGCGACGGTAAACACTGAAGCTTTCTTT. Its protein product is CASRATVNTEAFF. This chain joins TRBV6-1 and TRBJ1-1, with no clear D. Germline-derived CDR1 and CDR2 are MNHNS and SASEGT. Trimming left V 6 bases short and J 2 bases short, with 10 bases between. The CDR3 spans 13 residues.

The V and J genes are TRBV11-3 and TRBJ2-5; D is ambiguous. V lost 0 bases and J 6 bases, leaving 2 bases between the germline ends. There are 11 residues in the CDR3. Germline CDR1 is SGHNT and CDR2 is YENEEA. CDR3: CASSLEQTQYF. The CDR3 DNA reads as TGTGCCAGCAGCTTAGAGCAGACCCAGTACTTC.

This chain connects TRBV29-1 to TRBJ1-1; the match to TRBD1 covers 9 bases. The length of the CDR3 is 12 residues. CDR1 and CDR2 (germline): SQVTM, ANQGSEA. After removal of 7 bases from V and 7 bases from J, the junction contained 7 bases not matched to a gene. DNA of the CDR3: TGCAGCGGGATAGACAGGGGGAGTGAAGCTTTCTTT. Amino acids: CSGIDRGSEAFF.

The chain is built from TRBV29-1 and TRBJ1-1, with D unresolved. Germline V gene sequence: CDR1 SQVTM, CDR2 ANQGSEA. This CDR3 has 14 residues. V was shortened by 2 bases and J by 3 bases, with 13 bases between the two germline ends. The CDR3: CSVENPRQDTEAFF. The CDR3 DNA reads as TGCAGCGTTGAAAATCCCCGCCAAGACACTGAAGCTTTCTTT.

The chain combines TRBV2 with TRBJ2-1; possible D gene TRBD2, 5 bases. Looked up from germline, CDR1 is SNHLY and CDR2 is FYNNEI. V was cut by 7 bases and J by 10 bases, with 20 bases left in between. This CDR3 contains 14 residues. The CDR3 coding sequence is TGTGCCAGCACTGCAGGACCTCTTGGAGGCGAGCAGTTCTTC. Protein: CASTAGPLGGEQFF. Looking up the rest from reference TRBV2 and TRBJ2-1 gives the full variable domain: EPEVTQTPSHQVTQMGQEVILRCVPISNHLYFYWYRQILGQKVEFLVSFYNNEISEKSEIFDDQFSVERPDGSNFTLKIRSTKLEDSAMYFCASTAGPLGGEQFFGPGTRLTVL.

The rearrangement joins TRBV14 to TRBJ2-1; unclear D gene. The CDR3 has 13 amino acids. CDR1 SGHDN and CDR2 FVKESK come from the germline V gene. With 1 base removed from V and 3 bases from J, the gap between germline ends came to 4 bases. The chain's CDR3 is CASSQVLYNEQFF. The CDR3 DNA reads as TGTGCCAGCAGCCAAGTACTCTACAATGAGCAGTTCTTC.

V is TRBV10-2 and J is TRBJ2-6, with no clear D. The germline V gene has CDR1 WSHSY and CDR2 SAAADI. Trimming cost V 0 bases and J 2 bases, with 8 bases left between them. This CDR3 has 16 residues. The CDR3 reads CASSESIITGANVLTF. DNA for the CDR3: TGCGCCAGCAGTGAGTCGATAATAACTGGGGCCAACGTCCTGACTTTC.

The chain recombines TRBV2 with TRBJ1-4; D may be TRBD1 (6 bases). Trimming pared 7 bases from V and 4 bases from J, leaving 22 bases between. Germline V gene sequence: CDR1 SNHLY, CDR2 FYNNEI. The CDR3 loop spans 17 amino acids. The CDR3 DNA reads TGTGCCAGCACCCAACAGGGATTAAGTATAGGTAATGAAAAACTGTTTTTT. This translates into CASTQQGLSIGNEKLFF.

The chain links TRBV27 to TRBJ1-5; possible D gene TRBD1, 6 bases. V gave up 6 bases and J gave up 4 bases, with 7 bases separating them. The germline V gene has CDR1 MNHEY and CDR2 SMNVEV (reference sequence). The length of the CDR3 is 12 residues. The CDR3 coding sequence is TGTGCCAGCAGGACAGGTAATCAGCCCCAGCATTTT. Translating it yields CASRTGNQPQHF.

The chain employs TRBV7-8 and TRBJ2-7; D gene uncertain. This CDR3 spans 11 amino acids. Germline loops: CDR1 SGHVS, CDR2 FQNEAQ. V lost 7 bases to trimming and J lost 6 bases, with 10 bases between them. CDR3 region: CASTQSTEQYF. The CDR3 coding sequence is TGTGCCAGCACCCAGAGTACCGAGCAGTACTTC.

The J gene is TRBJ1-2, the V gene TRBV30; 8 bases map to TRBD1. CDR1 GTSNPN and CDR2 SVGIG come from the germline V gene (reference sequence). J gave up 2 bases and V 3 bases, and 2 bases lay outside the gene matches. The CDR3 contains 13 residues. The CDR3 coding sequence is TGTGCCTGGAGCCGGACAGGGAACTATGGCTACACCTTC. Translated: CAWSRTGNYGYTF.

J is TRBJ2-1 and V is TRBV29-1; the match to TRBD1 covers 8 bases. This CDR3 is built from 17 residues. With V trimmed by 4 bases and J by 9 bases, 20 bases remained unmatched. Germline CDR1 reads SQVTM; CDR2 reads ANQGSEA. CDR3 nucleotides: TGCAGCGTTGTGGTCAGGGGGCGCAAAATAGGCGGAGGTGAGCAGTTCTTC. It translates to CSVVVRGRKIGGGEQFF.

This clone has a handful of counts. The chain combines TRBV28 with TRBJ1-2; no clear D gene. Germline loops: CDR1 MDHEN, CDR2 SYDVKM. The CDR3 covers 13 residues. The V gene lost 6 bases and the J gene lost 6 bases, with 14 bases spanning the gap. The CDR3 sequence is CASRIPLGNGYTF. The CDR3 nucleotides read TGTGCCAGCAGAATCCCGCTGGGGAATGGCTACACCTTC.

This clone was counted only a few times. The chain is built from TRBV5-1 and TRBJ2-1; D call uncertain. V lost 2 bases to trimming and J lost 0 bases, with 12 bases between them. CDR1 SGHRS and CDR2 YFSETQ come from the germline V gene. The CDR3 extends over 16 amino acids. CDR3 bases: TGCGCCAGCAGCTTCGTGGCGCAGAGCTCCTACAATGAGCAGTTCTTC. This gives the protein CASSFVAQSSYNEQFF.

The chain couples TRBV5-1 to TRBJ2-3; a weak D match, TRBD2 (5 bases). CDR3 length: 16 residues. With 1 base removed from V and 0 bases from J, the gap between germline ends came to 12 bases. Germline V gene sequence: CDR1 SGHRS, CDR2 YFSETQ. This CDR3 is CASSLRRRTSTDTQYF. The CDR3 DNA follows: TGCGCCAGCAGCTTGAGGCGGCGGACTAGCACAGATACGCAGTATTTT.